The 22 T cell receptor beta chains below were found in one sample sequenced in a study of blood T cell repertoires in COVID-19. The assay was immunoSEQ multiplex PCR, and TCRdb's table has in-frame clones only and misses some. The sample shows tens of thousands of clones, 80% of them seen only once. What was sequenced was peripheral blood. Source of these receptors: a man aged 25 to 40 with COVID-19, enrolled during active disease.

Turning to this clone: Other DNA sequences from this sample encode an identical CDR3 as well. The rearrangement joins TRBV5-6 to TRBJ2-7; TRBD1 might be the D (6 bases). This CDR3 has 13 residues. V gave up 4 bases and J gave up 0 bases, with 8 bases separating them. Looked up from germline, CDR1 is SGHDT and CDR2 is YYEEEE. In DNA, the CDR3 is TGTGCCAGCAGCCTGGGACACTCCTACGAGCAGTACTTC. This sequence encodes CASSLGHSYEQYF.

This rearrangement joins TRBV7-8 to TRBJ2-7, with D unresolved. Germline CDR1 reads SGHVS; CDR2 reads FQNEAQ. CDR3 length: 14 amino acids. The V end was cut by 2 bases, the J end by 2 bases, with 10 bases between. The CDR3, as DNA: TGTGCCAGCAGCTTACTGCCGGTGACCTACGAGCAGTACTTC. Residues: CASSLLPVTYEQYF.

This clone was seen a single time. The chain is built from TRBV6-5 and TRBJ1-3, with 8 bases fitting TRBD1. Germline loops: CDR1 MNHEY, CDR2 SVGAGI. CDR3 size: 15 residues. Unmatched junction bases numbered 3, after V lost 5 bases and J lost 0 bases. The CDR3 region is CASSRTGYSGNTIYF. As DNA, the CDR3 is TGTGCCAGCAGTAGGACAGGGTACTCTGGAAACACCATATATTTT.

This clone was counted between two and nine times. V gene TRBV5-1 combines with J gene TRBJ2-5; no clear D gene. The CDR3 runs 13 residues. CDR1 and CDR2 (germline): SGHRS, YFSETQ. The V and J ends lost 2 bases and 5 bases respectively, with 10 bases between them. The CDR3 reads CASSFNPRETQYF. As DNA, the CDR3 is TGCGCCAGCAGCTTCAATCCTCGGGAGACCCAGTACTTC. The variable domain in full, with the rest retrieved from reference TRBV5-1 and TRBJ2-5, is KAGVTQTPRYLIKTRGQQVTLSCSPISGHRSVSWYQQTPGQGLQFLFEYFSETQRNKGNFPGRFSGRQFSNSRSEMNVSTLELGDSALYLCASSFNPRETQYFGPGTRLLVL.

The rearrangement uses TRBV28 and TRBJ1-1; D perhaps matches TRBD1 (5 bases). The CDR3 has 14 amino acids. Germline V gene data show CDR1 as MDHEN and CDR2 as SYDVKM. With 6 bases removed from V and 4 bases from J, the gap between germline ends came to 15 bases. CDR3 sequence (DNA): TGTGCCAGCAGCACGGGACGGGAGGGCACTGAAGCTTTCTTT. It translates to CASSTGREGTEAFF.

The chain has TRBV5-6 and TRBJ1-5; D remains unclear. Germline CDR1 is SGHDT and CDR2 is YYEEEE. V lost 0 bases and J lost 6, with 13 bases in between. CDR3 length equals 15 residues. This chain's CDR3 is CASSLAGVAGQPQHF. The CDR3 DNA sequence: TGTGCCAGCAGCTTGGCGGGTGTCGCGGGTCAGCCCCAGCATTTT.

The rearrangement uses TRBV7-3 and TRBJ2-1; 8 nucleotides line up with TRBD1. Germline-derived CDR1 and CDR2 are SGHTA and FQGTGA. The CDR3 covers 15 residues. The V gene end was trimmed by 5 bases and the J gene end by 4 bases; junction bases not matched to a gene: 7. The DNA for the CDR3 is TGTGCCAGCAGCCGGGACAGGTGGGAATACAATGAGCAGTTCTTC. It translates to CASSRDRWEYNEQFF.

The chain recombines TRBV27 with TRBJ1-6; a possible D gene is TRBD1 (6 bases). This CDR3 contains 13 residues. V lost 1 base, J lost 10 bases, and 8 bases lay in between. CDR1 is MNHEY, CDR2 SMNVEV, per germline (reference sequence). The CDR3 DNA sequence: TGTGCCAGCAGTTTATACAGGGACTCACCCCTCCACTTT. Protein sequence: CASSLYRDSPLHF.

The chain carries TRBV6-1 and TRBJ2-3; a possible D gene is TRBD1 (5 bases). Per germline, CDR1 MNHNS and CDR2 SASEGT. CDR3 size: 16 residues. The V end was cut by 2 bases, the J end by 3 bases, with 15 bases between. CDR3 nucleotide sequence: TGTGCCAGCAGTGAACCAGGGCCCAGCAGGACAGATACGCAGTATTTT. Its translation is CASSEPGPSRTDTQYF.

The chain couples TRBV4-1 to TRBJ2-1; weak D call: TRBD2 (6 bases). The CDR3 has 14 residues. The ends were cut back, 8 bases at V and 4 bases at J, with 15 bases in the middle. The germline V gene has CDR1 MGHRA and CDR2 YSYEKL. In DNA, the CDR3 is TGCGCCAGCGGGGGATCGGGAGCTTACAATGAGCAGTTCTTC. Translation gives CASGGSGAYNEQFF.

CDR3: CAWSAFKRGINEQFF. CDR3 DNA: TGTGCCTGGAGCGCCTTCAAGCGGGGGATCAATGAGCAGTTCTTC. This chain connects TRBV30 to TRBJ2-1, with TRBD2 matching over 8 bases. Germline V gene data show CDR1 as GTSNPN and CDR2 as SVGIG (reference sequence). J was trimmed by 6 bases and V by 3 bases; bases with no gene match: 10. This CDR3 contains 15 residues. The variable domain in full, completed from reference TRBV30 and TRBJ2-1, reads SQTIHQWPATLVQPVGSPLSLECTVEGTSNPNLYWYRQAAGRGLQLLFYSVGIGQISSEVPQNLSASRPQDRQFILSSKKLLLSDSGFYLCAWSAFKRGINEQFFGPGTRLTVL.

The CDR3 DNA is TGTGCCAGCAGCTTAACAGGGTCTAGAAACACCATATATTTT. Protein sequence: CASSLTGSRNTIYF. The chain recombines TRBV7-9 with TRBJ1-3; D is perhaps TRBD1 (6 bases). There are 14 residues in the CDR3. V was pared by 2 bases and J by 5 bases, with 10 bases between. Germline V gene data show CDR1 as SEHNR and CDR2 as FQNEAQ (reference sequence).

This chain connects TRBV5-1 to TRBJ2-2, with a tentative D call TRBD2 (6 bases). CDR1 SGHRS and CDR2 YFSETQ come from the germline V gene. The CDR3 loop spans 16 amino acids. V lost 0 bases to trimming and J lost 3 bases, with 12 bases between them. The CDR3 reads CASSLERGGDTGELFF. The CDR3 DNA reads TGCGCCAGCAGCTTGGAGAGGGGCGGGGACACCGGGGAGCTGTTTTTT.

The CDR3 sequence: CSGVSSGGGTEAFF. The CDR3 DNA reads as TGCAGCGGGGTGTCCTCAGGGGGCGGGACTGAAGCTTTCTTT. J is TRBJ1-1 and V is TRBV29-1, with TRBD1 matching 8 bases. Trimming cost V 7 bases and J 5 bases; bases outside gene matches: 12. The CDR3 runs 14 residues. CDR1 and CDR2 from the germline V gene are SQVTM and ANQGSEA.

V usage is TRBV2 and J usage is TRBJ2-7, with TRBD1 identical over 9 bases. The CDR3 consists of 13 residues. Germline CDR1 reads SNHLY; CDR2 reads FYNNEI. Trimming removed 4 bases from V and 3 bases from J; junction bases left unmatched: 1. In DNA, the CDR3 is TGTGCCAGCAGTGCGACAGGGGGCTACGAGCAGTACTTC. Translation: CASSATGGYEQYF.

The genes are TRBV7-2 and TRBJ1-1, with TRBD1 matching over 7 bases. The CDR3 runs to 15 residues. Germline CDR1 and CDR2: SGHTA and FQGNSA. Germline trimming cut 5 bases from V and 4 bases from J; bases unmatched to any gene: 10. CDR3 in amino acids: CASSTRQGSFTEAFF. The CDR3 DNA sequence: TGTGCCAGCAGCACCAGACAGGGCTCTTTCACTGAAGCTTTCTTT.

V gene TRBV3-1 (or the pseudogene TRBV3-2) combines with J gene TRBJ2-5; 11 bases match TRBD2. With V trimmed by 4 bases and J by 5 bases, 3 bases remained unmatched. The CDR3 extends over 14 amino acids. Looked up from germline, CDR1 is LGHDT and CDR2 is YNNKEL (reference sequence). The CDR3 nucleotides read TGTGCCAGCAGCCTTAGCGGGGGGGCCGAGACCCAGTACTTC. It codes for CASSLSGGAETQYF.

The chain recombines TRBV27 with TRBJ2-7; 7 positions agree with TRBD1. This CDR3 is 13 amino acids long. With 6 bases clipped from V and 5 bases from J, the junction kept 7 bases outside the gene matches. CDR1 is MNHEY, CDR2 SMNVEV, per germline (reference sequence). CDR3 nucleotides: TGTGCCAGCAGGGCCCAGGGGGACGACGAGCAGTACTTC. It translates to CASRAQGDDEQYF.

V and J are TRBV11-2 and TRBJ2-7; D not resolved. V gave up 0 bases and J gave up 1 base, with 13 bases separating them. CDR1 is SGHAT and CDR2 is FQNNGV in the germline V gene. The CDR3 contains 16 residues. CDR3 in amino acids: CASSLDYAAPSYEQYF. The CDR3, as DNA: TGTGCCAGCAGCTTAGATTACGCGGCTCCTTCCTACGAGCAGTACTTC.

This chain connects TRBV18 to TRBJ1-2; a possible D gene is TRBD1 (6 bases). The CDR3 spans 14 residues. CDR1 and CDR2 (germline): KGHSH, LQKENI. The V and J ends lost 3 bases and 12 bases respectively, with 20 bases between them. Here the CDR3 DNA reads TGTGCCAGCTCACCCACTCCTGATGGGGGCGGCGACACCTTC. This gives the protein CASSPTPDGGGDTF. Together with reference TRBV18 and TRBJ1-2, the CDR3 gives the full variable domain: NAGVMQNPRHLVRRRGQEARLRCSPMKGHSHVYWYRQLPEEGLKFMVYLQKENIIDESGMPKERFSAEFPKEGPSILRIQQVVRGDSAAYFCASSPTPDGGGDTFGSGTRLTVV.

This clone was counted between two and nine times. CDR3 region: CAISESRGLYGYTF. CDR3 sequence (DNA): TGTGCCATCAGTGAGTCGAGGGGGTTGTATGGCTACACCTTC. This chain connects TRBV10-3 to TRBJ1-2; tentatively, D is TRBD1 (6 bases). The CDR3 consists of 14 residues. V was pared by 0 bases and J by 5 bases, with 10 bases between. The germline V gene encodes CDR1 ENHRY and CDR2 SYGVKD.

The chain couples TRBV18 to TRBJ2-4; possibly TRBD2 for D (5 bases). This CDR3 has 17 amino acids. In germline, CDR1 is KGHSH, CDR2 LQKENI. The V end was cut by 2 bases, the J end by 1 base, with 15 bases between. CDR3 nucleotide sequence: TGTGCCAGCTCACCATTGTCCGTATGGGAGGCCAAAAACATTCAGTACTTC. Protein sequence: CASSPLSVWEAKNIQYF.